This entry lists 28 T cell receptor beta chains sequenced from one sample in a study of a mutant IDH1 vaccine in newly diagnosed glioma. Profiled with immunoSEQ multiplex PCR; TCRdb holds only in-frame clones, not every one. The data hold about 38,000 clones, with 75% to 85% observed a single time. Their antigens are not known. The time point: week 5, during vaccination. Every vaccine dose comprised 300 ug of mutant IDH1 20-mer peptide plus topical imiquimod. Sequenced here: PBMCs, sampled from a glioma patient whose treatment included an IDH1 peptide vaccine. The source is a man aged 35 to 55 with glioma.

This rearrangement joins TRBV18 to TRBJ2-7; D call uncertain. This CDR3 spans 13 amino acids. Looked up from germline, CDR1 is KGHSH and CDR2 is LQKENI. The V and J ends lost 6 bases and 8 bases respectively, with 17 bases between them. The DNA of the CDR3 is TGTGCCAGCTCGCAGGACCACCGAAGTAAGCAGTACTTC. Translated: CASSQDHRSKQYF.

The V and J genes are TRBV5-1 and TRBJ1-1; no definite D call. The CDR3 loop spans 14 amino acids. Germline V gene lookup returns CDR1 SGHRS and CDR2 YFSETQ. V dropped 2 bases and J dropped 4 bases, with 12 bases sitting between them. The DNA of the CDR3 is TGCGCCAGCAGCTTCGGGGAGAGACCCACTGAAGCTTTCTTT. It encodes CASSFGERPTEAFF. The whole variable domain, filled in from reference TRBV5-1 and TRBJ1-1, reads KAGVTQTPRYLIKTRGQQVTLSCSPISGHRSVSWYQQTPGQGLQFLFEYFSETQRNKGNFPGRFSGRQFSNSRSEMNVSTLELGDSALYLCASSFGERPTEAFFGQGTRLTVV.

This chain joins TRBV5-1 and TRBJ2-7, with a possible D match to TRBD1 (6 bases). Trimming removed 3 bases from V and 1 base from J, with 11 bases in between. Germline CDR1 SGHRS, CDR2 YFSETQ. The CDR3 sequence is 14 residues long. CDR3 residues: CASSYYRESYEQYF. The CDR3 DNA reads as TGCGCCAGCAGCTACTACAGGGAGTCCTACGAGCAGTACTTC.

The chain employs TRBV29-1 and TRBJ2-7, with unresolved D. There are 12 residues in the CDR3. Trimming took 5 bases from V and 5 from J, leaving 13 bases between them. CDR1 is SQVTM, CDR2 ANQGSEA, per germline. The CDR3 loop reads CSVNLGSNEQYF. DNA for the CDR3: TGCAGCGTTAATCTGGGCAGCAACGAGCAGTACTTC.

This clone has only a few counts. The chain uses TRBV19 and TRBJ1-1; no firm D call. The CDR3 is 14 residues long. With 6 bases removed from V and 0 bases from J, the gap between germline ends came to 11 bases. The germline gives CDR1 LNHDA, CDR2 SQIVND (reference sequence). CDR3 nucleotides: TGTGCCAGTAGCCCAGCGGGATTGAACACTGAAGCTTTCTTT. As protein: CASSPAGLNTEAFF.

V is TRBV5-1 and J is TRBJ1-6; TRBD1 aligns across 9 bases. The CDR3 consists of 14 residues. Germline-derived CDR1 and CDR2 are SGHRS and YFSETQ. V dropped 4 bases and J dropped 8; count of bases not matched to a gene: 4. Here the CDR3 reads CASSPRTGDSPLHF. In nucleotides, the CDR3 is TGCGCCAGCAGCCCCAGGACAGGGGATTCACCCCTCCACTTT.

This chain uses TRBV5-6 with TRBJ2-2; 7 bases line up with TRBD1. Germline CDR1 SGHDT, CDR2 YYEEEE. The CDR3 runs to 15 residues. The V segment lost 3 bases and the J segment 4 bases; nucleotides outside the gene matches: 6. CDR3 sequence: CASSSLGTVTGELFF. In nucleotides, the CDR3 is TGTGCCAGCAGCTCCCTAGGGACAGTCACCGGGGAGCTGTTTTTT. Drawing the rest from reference TRBV5-6 and TRBJ2-2, the complete variable domain is DAGVTQSPTHLIKTRGQQVTLRCSPKSGHDTVSWYQQALGQGPQFIFQYYEEEERQRGNFPDRFSGHQFPNYSSELNVNALLLGDSALYLCASSSLGTVTGELFFGEGSRLTVL.

This chain uses TRBV18 with TRBJ1-3; 10 nucleotides line up with TRBD1. The CDR3 runs 18 residues. Trimming took 6 bases from V and 4 from J; bases not matched to a gene: 15. The germline V gene has CDR1 KGHSH and CDR2 LQKENI. The CDR3 reads CASSIHAIGTGAGNTIYF. As DNA, the CDR3 is TGTGCCAGCTCGATTCACGCCATCGGGACAGGGGCAGGAAACACCATATATTTT.

This clone was recorded a few times. The chain joins TRBV6-1 to TRBJ1-3, with 7 bases aligning to TRBD1. This CDR3 is 14 amino acids long. From germline, CDR1 is MNHNS and CDR2 SASEGT. The V gene end was trimmed by 4 bases and the J gene end by 6 bases; junction bases not matched to a gene: 6. DNA of the CDR3: TGTGCCAGCAGTGCCGGGACAGCGGTAAACACCATATATTTT. Translated: CASSAGTAVNTIYF.

This clone was found a few times. This chain joins TRBV30 and TRBJ1-1; no firm D call. The CDR3 sequence is 13 residues long. The germline V gene encodes CDR1 GTSNPN and CDR2 SVGIG (reference sequence). V lost 0 bases and J 0 bases, leaving 5 bases between the germline ends. The CDR3 nucleotides read TGTGCCTGGAGTGTGTACATGAACACTGAAGCTTTCTTT. Its protein is CAWSVYMNTEAFF. The full variable domain, its missing parts supplied by reference TRBV30 and TRBJ1-1, is SQTIHQWPATLVQPVGSPLSLECTVEGTSNPNLYWYRQAAGRGLQLLFYSVGIGQISSEVPQNLSASRPQDRQFILSSKKLLLSDSGFYLCAWSVYMNTEAFFGQGTRLTVV.

The chain couples TRBV7-9 to TRBJ1-1; 7 bases line up with TRBD1. There are 16 residues in the CDR3. J was trimmed by 3 bases and V by 4 bases; bases with no gene match: 11. Germline values: CDR1 SEHNR, CDR2 FQNEAQ (reference sequence). Here the CDR3 reads CASSSLGGSAYTEAFF. The CDR3 DNA sequence: TGTGCCAGCAGCTCTTTAGGGGGCAGTGCATACACTGAAGCTTTCTTT.

The rearrangement uses TRBV6-5 and TRBJ1-3; the D is unclear. The germline V gene has CDR1 MNHEY and CDR2 SVGAGI. Trimming removed 6 bases at V and 4 bases at J, with 16 bases between. The CDR3 consists of 15 residues. CDR3: CASSQDRYGGNTIYF. In DNA, the CDR3 is TGTGCCAGCAGCCAGGACCGGTATGGGGGAAACACCATATATTTT.

The chain has TRBV6-1 and TRBJ1-3; D is uncertain. The CDR3 totals 14 residues. In germline, CDR1 is MNHNS, CDR2 SASEGT. With 6 bases removed from V and 1 base from J, the gap between germline ends came to 10 bases. The CDR3 reads CASRGQESGNTIYF. In nucleotides, the CDR3 is TGTGCCAGCAGGGGCCAGGAATCTGGAAACACCATATATTTT.

The chain recombines TRBV7-2 with TRBJ2-5; D unresolved. Trimming pared 5 bases from V and 5 bases from J, leaving 12 bases between. This CDR3 is 13 amino acids long. Per germline, CDR1 SGHTA and CDR2 FQGNSA. The CDR3 DNA reads TGTGCCAGCAGCCCAGCGCTGGGGGAGACCCAGTACTTC. Translating it yields CASSPALGETQYF.

This chain connects TRBV29-1 to TRBJ2-7; 10 nucleotides match TRBD1. The CDR3 has 12 amino acids. Unmatched junction bases numbered 3, after V lost 7 bases and J lost 3 bases. Germline V CDR1 and CDR2: SQVTM, ANQGSEA. The CDR3 DNA follows: TGCAGCGCCGGGACAGGGGACTACGAGCAGTACTTC. Translation: CSAGTGDYEQYF.

This chain links TRBV2 with TRBJ1-6; D is perhaps TRBD1 (6 bases). The CDR3 contains 13 residues. V was cut by 7 bases and J by 8 bases, with 12 bases left in between. Germline CDR1 reads SNHLY; CDR2 reads FYNNEI. The CDR3 sequence: CASKSQGYSPLHF. The CDR3 nucleotides are TGTGCCAGCAAGTCCCAGGGGTATTCACCCCTCCACTTT.

The table lists this clone with a count of one. The J gene is TRBJ2-4, the V gene TRBV7-9; D might be TRBD1 (6 bases). Germline assignment: CDR1 SEHNR and CDR2 FQNEAQ (reference sequence). The V gene lost 1 base and the J gene lost 0 bases, with 7 bases spanning the gap. The CDR3 runs to 15 residues. The DNA for the CDR3 is TGTGCCAGCAGCTTAGAGGGGGTAGCCAAAAACATTCAGTACTTC. Residues: CASSLEGVAKNIQYF.

This sequence joins TRBV6-5 and TRBJ1-5, with D unresolved. V was clipped by 0 bases and J by 2 bases, with 8 bases between them. Germline V CDR1 and CDR2: MNHEY, SVGAGI. The CDR3 totals 15 residues. The CDR3 loop is CASSYSIARNQPQHF. CDR3 nucleotide sequence: TGTGCCAGCAGTTACTCGATTGCCCGCAATCAGCCCCAGCATTTT.

The chain recombines TRBV29-1 with TRBJ1-1, with D tentatively TRBD1 (5 bases). This CDR3 region has 12 residues. Trimming removed 6 bases from V and 8 bases from J, with 16 bases in between. Per the germline V gene, CDR1 is SQVTM and CDR2 is ANQGSEA. In DNA, the CDR3 is TGCAGCGTCCAACAGGACGGGTGGGAAGCTTTCTTT. Protein product: CSVQQDGWEAFF.

For the CDR3, the DNA is TGCGCCAGCAGCTTGACAGGGGGCCTAAGTGAGCAGTTCTTC. Protein product: CASSLTGGLSEQFF. The J gene is TRBJ2-1, the V gene TRBV5-1; TRBD1 agrees at 9 bases. The germline V gene encodes CDR1 SGHRS and CDR2 YFSETQ. J gave up 9 bases and V 1 base, and 5 bases lay outside the gene matches. CDR3 size: 14 residues.

Relative to its sample, this clone is medium-sized. The V call is TRBV20-1, the J call TRBJ1-2, with D uncertain. V shed 3 bases and J shed 4 bases, with 6 bases lying between them. This CDR3 region has 11 residues. Germline V gene data show CDR1 as DFQATT and CDR2 as SNEGSKA (reference sequence). The CDR3 DNA reads as TGCAGTGCTAGTCTGGGCTATGGCTACACCTTC. It translates to CSASLGYGYTF.

V and J are TRBV18 and TRBJ1-1; maybe TRBD1 (5 bases). This CDR3 is 14 amino acids long. The ends were cut back, 2 bases at V and 4 bases at J, with 11 bases in the middle. The germline V gene encodes CDR1 KGHSH and CDR2 LQKENI. For the CDR3, the DNA is TGTGCCAGCTCACCAGAGGCAGGGATCACTGAAGCTTTCTTT. This codes for CASSPEAGITEAFF.

This rearrangement joins TRBV6-6 to TRBJ2-5; 10 bases are shared with TRBD2. Germline V gene sequence: CDR1 MNHNY, CDR2 SVGAGI (reference sequence). V shed 6 bases and J 0 bases; nucleotides not matched to a gene: 7. The CDR3 is made up of 16 amino acids. As DNA, the CDR3 is TGTGCCAGCAGACGTACTAGCGGGGCCCACCAAGAGACCCAGTACTTC. Encoded protein: CASRRTSGAHQETQYF.

The CDR3 nucleotides are TGTGCCAGCAGCTCCGCCGGCGGAGGAGTGGATACGCAGTATTTT. This sequence encodes CASSSAGGGVDTQYF. The chain is built from TRBV5-6 and TRBJ2-3; possibly TRBD2 for D (5 bases). V was cut by 3 bases and J by 6 bases, with 17 bases left in between. The CDR3 sequence is 15 residues long. Germline loops: CDR1 SGHDT, CDR2 YYEEEE.

This clone showed up just a few times. This chain joins TRBV4-1 and TRBJ1-1; possible D gene TRBD1, 6 bases. Germline values: CDR1 MGHRA, CDR2 YSYEKL. The CDR3 totals 13 residues. The V end was cut by 2 bases, the J end by 7 bases, with 11 bases between. CDR3 protein: CASSQRQVDEAFF. CDR3 nucleotide sequence: TGCGCCAGCAGCCAAAGACAGGTAGATGAAGCTTTCTTT.

Of note for this clone: Other DNA sequences from this sample encode an identical CDR3 as well. The V call is TRBV9, the J call TRBJ2-3; unclear D gene. Germline-derived CDR1 and CDR2 are SGDLS and YYNGEE. This CDR3 contains 12 residues. V was cut by 2 bases and J by 6 bases, with 7 bases left in between. CDR3 sequence reads: CASSVVPDTQYF. CDR3 nucleotides: TGTGCCAGCAGCGTGGTCCCCGATACGCAGTATTTT.

This chain connects TRBV5-6 to TRBJ1-2; 8 nucleotides align to TRBD1. Germline CDR1 reads SGHDT; CDR2 reads YYEEEE. The V gene end was trimmed by 4 bases and the J gene end by 8 bases; junction bases not matched to a gene: 16. The CDR3 has 16 amino acids. The CDR3 protein is CASSVYGTGQQRGYTF. CDR3 coding DNA: TGTGCCAGCAGCGTGTATGGGACAGGACAACAACGGGGCTACACCTTC.

The chain joins TRBV10-2 to TRBJ2-5; D is unclear. The V and J ends lost 4 bases and 3 bases respectively, with 12 bases between them. CDR1 and CDR2 (germline): WSHSY, SAAADI. The CDR3 has 14 residues. CDR3 coding DNA: TGCGCCAGCAGTGTCGGTAACAGTAAAGAGACCCAGTACTTC. It specifies CASSVGNSKETQYF.